The next 2 T cell receptor beta chains were all read from a single sample in a study of naive and memory T cell subsets. Study-wide results and caveats: Possibly reflecting memory cells re-expressing CD45RA, a few larger clonotypes occurred in naive repertoires, especially CD8.

Two oligonucleotides, mixed equimolar, formed the beta constant-region primer covering TRBC1 and TRBC2. Four rounds of PCR amplified the ligated cDNA using nested alpha and beta constant-region primers plus SP2. One entry per CDR3 protein, called by TCRdb with MiXCR from the UMI-ligation and nested PCR reads. The data hold about 90,000 distinct CDR3 sequences, with over 9% observed a single time. These receptors' antigens are unknown. The sequencing input was naive CD4+ T cells from blood. These receptors came from a human donor in good health.

This clonotype appeared a few times. The chain combines TRBV6-1 with TRBJ1-5; D gene uncertain. V lost 8 bases, J lost 1 base, and 15 bases lay in between. The CDR3 runs 15 residues. Germline V gives CDR1 MNHNS, CDR2 SASEGT. The CDR3 nucleotides read TGTGCCAGCTTGGTCGGGCCCGTGAGCAATCAGCCCCAGCATTTT. This gives the protein CASLVGPVSNQPQHF.

V usage is TRBV18 and J usage is TRBJ2-5; TRBD2 agrees at 8 bases. The CDR3 is made up of 16 amino acids. After removal of 2 bases from V and 3 bases from J, the junction contained 8 bases not matched to a gene. Germline-derived CDR1 and CDR2 are KGHSH and LQKENI. The CDR3 DNA is TGTGCCAGCTCACCATATTACGGGGGGGCCGAAGAGACCCAGTACTTC. This gives the protein CASSPYYGGAEETQYF.